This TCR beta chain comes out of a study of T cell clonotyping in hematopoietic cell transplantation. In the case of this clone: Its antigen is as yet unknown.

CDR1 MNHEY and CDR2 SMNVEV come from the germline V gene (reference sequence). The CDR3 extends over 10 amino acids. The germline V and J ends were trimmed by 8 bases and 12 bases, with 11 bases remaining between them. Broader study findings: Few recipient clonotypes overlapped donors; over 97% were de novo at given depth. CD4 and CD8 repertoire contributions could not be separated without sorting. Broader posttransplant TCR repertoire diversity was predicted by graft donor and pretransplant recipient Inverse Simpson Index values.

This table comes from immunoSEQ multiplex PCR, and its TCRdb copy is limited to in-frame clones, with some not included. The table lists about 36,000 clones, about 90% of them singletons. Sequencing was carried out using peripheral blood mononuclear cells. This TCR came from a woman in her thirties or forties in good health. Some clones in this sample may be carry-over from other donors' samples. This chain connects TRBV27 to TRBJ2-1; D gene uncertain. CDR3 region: CASGGYGQFF. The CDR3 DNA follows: TGTGCCAGCGGCGGCTATGGGCAGTTCTTC.